This T cell receptor (beta chain) was retrieved from a study of blood T cell repertoires in COVID-19 (dated by TCRdb to the early 2020s). Turning to the overall study: Samples from collaborators originated in the United States, Italy and Spain and spanned both the acute and convalescent phases of COVID-19. HLA class I and class II types, where available, came from metadata supplied by the sample provider rather than from assay-based typing. The repertoires were released in a freely available public database meant as a resource for research on the immune response to SARS-CoV-2. Sample metadata almost always included a de-identified subject ID, COVID-19 status, age in years and sex. The prospective study material was composed of cDNA or gDNA derived from T cells, B-cell-depleted T cells, or PBMCs. The dataset comprised deeply sampled blood TCRbeta repertoires from subjects exposed to, actively infected with, or recovered from COVID-19. The samples were drawn from two sources: the first 160 participants of the ongoing ImmuneRACE study, and 1,000 to 1,500 subjects contributed by 6 global collaborators.

What the study reported, not specific to this receptor: The quantity of clinical and demographic metadata differed by source and by participant and was supplied without curation.

From the cysteine up to the phenylalanine, the CDR3 has a length of 15 residues. The retained sequence is limited to the CDR3, 45 bases, with the frame set at the first base. The germline V gene (reference sequence) specifies MNHEY as CDR1 and SMNVEV as CDR2. The germline V end is reduced by 5 bases and the J end by 8 bases; junction bases left unmatched: 7. The collaborating institutions used their own protocols to collect whole blood in K2EDTA tubes. For TCRbeta analysis, collaborators shipped samples as frozen whole blood, isolated PBMCs, or DNA extracted from either of those sample types. Turning to this clone: Its antigen remains undetermined. No much larger clone exists at a distance of one base, and base qualities are not known.

TCRbeta CDR3 regions were amplified from genomic DNA by means of the immunoSEQ Assay, a bias-controlled multiplex PCR. The study's processing was this. The number of nucleated cells in each sample was estimated by amplification of reference gene primers within the assay. Sequence reads were collapsed and filtered to measure the absolute abundance of every unique TCRbeta CDR3 rearrangement. For each sample, productive Simpson clonality was calculated as the square root of Simpson's diversity index across productive rearrangements. TCRdb took this table from immuneACCESS and kept in-frame rearrangements with V and J called. Such tables lack part of the clones; where checked against another copy, unresolved V genes explain under half of the gap, and the rest is unexplained. D and trimming come from the DNA, and the V and J calls and clone size come from that table. The sample yields fewer than 200,000 clones; 90% were counted once. Of the sample, around 0.53% is held by the ten largest clones.

The TCR was taken from a man over 45 with acute or convalescent COVID-19. The sample taken for sequencing was peripheral blood. Recombination connected TRBV27 to TRBJ1-6; TRBD1 matches 9 bases in the middle. For the CDR3, the sequence is CASSNRGPVYSPLHF. Here is the DNA: TGTGCCAGCAGTAACAGGGGGCCTGTGTATTCACCCCTCCACTTT.